This T cell receptor beta chain was sequenced during a study of shared clonotypes between healthy human individuals. In its sample, this clone was seen once. Losses at the gene ends were 5 bases for V and 8 bases for J; bases not matched to a gene: 10. The CDR3 spans 14 residues. Germline lookup yields CDR1 MNHEY and CDR2 SVGAGI. Using around 180 ng DNA, around 30,000 T cell genomes, the sorted-subset replicate PCRs were run. Sequenced by immunoSEQ multiplex PCR; TCRdb stores in-frame clones only, minus some. The table includes more than 2 million clones, approximately 96% detected once. The chain recombines TRBV6-5 with TRBJ2-3; 7 positions match TRBD2. The source material was naive CD4+ T cells sorted from blood. Subset denoted: CD45RA+ positively selected. This TCR derives from a young man in good health. Written as DNA, the CDR3 is TGTGCCAGCAGTCGAGGCGGGAGCTTCATTACGCAGTATTTT. The encoded protein is CASSRGGSFITQYF.